These 14 T cell receptor beta chains originate from one sample sequenced in a study of regulatory T cells in long-lasting Graves disease. Sample time point: newly diagnosed GD, antithyroid drugs for less than 3 months. Extracted RNA from PBMCs served as the source of the TCR library. For TCR beta, libraries came from iRepertoire HTBI primers and Arm-PCR of CDR3 regions. In TCRdb, the multiplex PCR reads were re-called with MiXCR into one record per CDR3 protein. The sample records approximately 400,000 distinct CDR3 sequences, around 14% being singletons. The same specimen was also included in a second study, on T cells in Graves' hyperthyroidism and ophthalmopathy.

This material consisted of peripheral blood mononuclear cells (PBMCs), taken at new diagnosis, from a patient treated with antithyroid drugs. These receptor sequences come from a woman aged 25 to 39 with Graves disease.

This clonotype has ten or more counts. The chain employs TRBV28 and TRBJ2-1; D remains unclear. Trimming left V 2 bases short and J 10 bases short, with 12 bases between. From germline, CDR1 is MDHEN and CDR2 SYDVKM. The CDR3 spans 13 residues. CDR3 loop: CASSLHIDPEQFF. The CDR3 DNA is TGTGCCAGCAGTTTACATATCGACCCCGAGCAGTTCTTC.

Ten or more counts support this clonotype. The chain joins TRBV7-3 to TRBJ2-5, with D perhaps matching TRBD1 or TRBD2 (5 bases each). The germline V gene encodes CDR1 SGHTA and CDR2 FQGTGA. Between the trimmed V and J ends, which lost 2 bases and 4 bases, there was a span of 11 bases. This CDR3 has 14 residues. The CDR3 region has the DNA TGTGCCAGCAGCTTAGGGTTTGGGGGAGAGACCCAGTACTTC. Its translation is CASSLGFGGETQYF.

This clonotype was counted at least ten times. The chain is built from TRBV11-2 and TRBJ1-2; D not resolved. The V gene's germline CDR1 is SGHAT and CDR2 FQNNGV. The length of the CDR3 is 13 residues. With 3 bases removed from V and 3 bases from J, the gap between germline ends came to 8 bases. In nucleotides, the CDR3 is TGTGCCAGCAGCTTGCGGACGGACTATGGCTACACCTTC. As protein: CASSLRTDYGYTF.

The chain recombines TRBV5-1 with TRBJ1-4; possibly TRBD1 for D (5 bases). Germline V gene sequence: CDR1 SGHRS, CDR2 YFSETQ. The CDR3 is 16 amino acids. V was cut by 4 bases and J by 8 bases, with 21 bases left in between. The CDR3 protein is CASSLTLQGPGEKLFF. CDR3 DNA: TGCGCCAGCAGCCTCACTCTTCAGGGACCAGGCGAAAAACTGTTTTTT.

The sample holds one count of this clonotype. A single base separates this from a much larger clone, so it may be a read error. CDR3 nucleotides: TGTGCCAGCAGTTTTTTCCCCAATGGCCACACCTTC. Its translation: CASSFFPNGHTF. V and J are TRBV28 and TRBJ1-2, with D hard to call. This CDR3 is built from 12 residues. Germline lookup yields CDR1 MDHEN and CDR2 SYDVKM.

There are many counts of this clonotype. The chain combines TRBV12-3 or TRBV12-4 with TRBJ1-4, with D hard to call. V was cut by 3 bases and J by 8 bases, with 13 bases left in between. This CDR3 contains 14 residues. This chain's CDR3 is CASSLSGVWEKLFF. The CDR3 region has the DNA TGTGCCAGCAGTTTGAGCGGGGTATGGGAAAAACTGTTTTTT.

This clonotype was counted ten times or more. The chain joins TRBV3-1 to TRBJ2-7, with 12 bases matching TRBD2. The germline V gene has CDR1 LGHDT and CDR2 YNNKEL (reference sequence). After removal of 4 bases from V and 3 bases from J, the junction contained 4 bases not matched to a gene. This CDR3 is built from 15 residues. The CDR3 here is CASSPGLAGIYEQYF. The CDR3 bases are TGTGCCAGCAGCCCCGGACTAGCGGGAATCTACGAGCAGTACTTC.

V gene TRBV10-1 combines with J gene TRBJ2-3; TRBD2 aligns across 11 bases. Trimming cost V 5 bases and J 1 base; bases outside gene matches: 2. The CDR3 sequence is 15 residues long. Germline V CDR1 and CDR2: WNHNN, SYGVQD (reference sequence). In DNA, the CDR3 is TGCGCCAGCAGTCGACTAGCGGGACGCACAGATACGCAGTATTTT. This translates into CASSRLAGRTDTQYF.

This clonotype was seen ten or more times. This chain uses TRBV2 with TRBJ2-7, with 11 nucleotides matching TRBD1. Germline V gene data show CDR1 as SNHLY and CDR2 as FYNNEI. CDR3 length equals 14 residues. V shed 6 bases, J shed 3 bases, and the junction held 4 bases outside the gene matches. The CDR3 is CASSWDRGYYEQYF. The CDR3 nucleotides are TGTGCCAGCAGCTGGGACAGGGGGTACTACGAGCAGTACTTC.

V gene TRBV6-1 combines with J gene TRBJ1-1; D possibly corresponds to TRBD1 (5 bases). CDR3 length: 12 amino acids. The germline V gene encodes CDR1 MNHNS and CDR2 SASEGT. V lost 8 bases to trimming and J lost 5 bases, with 12 bases between them. The CDR3, as DNA: TGTGCCAGCGGTCTCGGGACTACTGAAGCTTTCTTT. It is translated as CASGLGTTEAFF.

In this sample, this clonotype turned up a few times. V and J are TRBV5-5 and TRBJ2-2; 12 bases are shared with TRBD2. This CDR3 has 20 residues. V was clipped by 2 bases and J by 3 bases; unmatched bases: 14. Germline V gene lookup returns CDR1 SGHKS and CDR2 YYEKEE (reference sequence). In DNA, the CDR3 is TGTGCCAGCAGCTTTGGCGCTAGCGGGAGGGCTAGGGGCGACACCGGGGAGCTGTTTTTT. Its translation: CASSFGASGRARGDTGELFF.

This clonotype was counted at least ten times. The chain carries TRBV5-1 and TRBJ2-7; 9 positions match TRBD1. J gave up 4 bases and V 6 bases, and 5 bases lay outside the gene matches. The CDR3 sequence is 13 residues long. Germline V gene lookup returns CDR1 SGHRS and CDR2 YFSETQ. The CDR3 DNA follows: TGCGCCAGCACCCGGACAGGGGCATACGAGCAGTACTTC. Translated: CASTRTGAYEQYF.

This clonotype has at least ten counts. This chain uses TRBV18 with TRBJ1-5; 8 positions agree with TRBD1. This CDR3 comprises 15 residues. J gave up 5 bases and V 4 bases, and 7 bases lay outside the gene matches. Per germline, CDR1 KGHSH and CDR2 LQKENI. CDR3 sequence (DNA): TGTGCCAGCTCACTAACCGGGACAGGAGATCAGCCCCAGCATTTT. It translates to CASSLTGTGDQPQHF.

Many counts were recorded for this clonotype. The chain combines TRBV20-1 with TRBJ2-1; maybe TRBD2 (5 bases). Germline V lookup: CDR1 DFQATT, CDR2 SNEGSKA (reference sequence). V was trimmed by 0 bases and J by 0 bases, leaving 12 bases between them. The CDR3 consists of 16 residues. DNA for the CDR3: TGCAGTGCTAGAGATCTGGCGGGCCTCTCCTACAATGAGCAGTTCTTC. It translates to CSARDLAGLSYNEQFF.